The next 23 T cell receptor beta chains were all read from a single sample in a study of identical twins. TCRdb redid the calling of the 5' RACE reads with MiXCR, one entry per CDR3 protein. The profile shows approximately 600,000 distinct CDR3 sequences, 7.1% of them singletons. This same sample was also part of a study on yellow fever vaccine responses in identical twins.

Material: PBMCs. Every receptor here comes from a woman under 30 in good health.

A few counts support this clonotype. The rearrangement uses TRBV21-1 and TRBJ2-2; the table calls TRBD2, which could not be checked here. TRBV21-1 is described as a pseudogene. The CDR3 runs 16 residues. The CDR3 sequence is CASSKYGREDTGELFF. The CDR3 DNA reads as TGTGCCAGCAGCAAATATGGCAGGGAGGACACCGGGGAGCTGTTTTTT.

This clonotype was counted once. The chain combines TRBV11-2 with TRBJ2-3, with D possibly TRBD1 on 6 matching bases. The CDR3 has 16 residues. Between the trimmed V and J ends, which lost 5 bases and 6 bases, there was a span of 21 bases. CDR1 and CDR2 from the germline V gene are SGHAT and FQNNGV. The CDR3 nucleotides read TGTGCCAGCAGCGCCCAGGTCGGACAGCGCCGGGATACGCAGTATTTT. This encodes CASSAQVGQRRDTQYF. Looking up the rest from reference TRBV11-2 and TRBJ2-3 gives the full variable domain: EAGVAQSPRYKIIEKRQSVAFWCNPISGHATLYWYQQILGQGPKLLIQFQNNGVVDDSQLPKDRFSAERLKGVDSTLKIQPAKLEDSAVYLCASSAQVGQRRDTQYFGPGTRLTVL.

This clonotype was detected only a few times. This chain joins TRBV7-9 and TRBJ2-3; TRBD1 matches 8 bases. V was pared by 6 bases and J by 2 bases, with 7 bases of the junction left unmatched. Germline V CDR1 and CDR2: SEHNR, FQNEAQ (reference sequence). The CDR3 runs to 15 residues. The CDR3 sequence: CASRARTGLTDTQYF. The CDR3 nucleotides read TGTGCCAGCAGGGCACGGACAGGGCTCACAGATACGCAGTATTTT. Filled out from reference TRBV7-9 and TRBJ2-3, the complete variable domain reads DTGVSQNPRHKITKRGQNVTFRCDPISEHNRLYWYRQTLGQGPEFLTYFQNEAQLEKSRLLSDRFSAERPKGSFSTLEIQRTEQGDSAMYLCASRARTGLTDTQYFGPGTRLTVL.

The rearrangement links TRBV2 to TRBJ1-5; 8 bases align to TRBD1. Per the germline V gene, CDR1 is SNHLY and CDR2 is FYNNEI. V lost 5 bases, J lost 1 base, and 13 bases stayed unmatched. The CDR3 contains 18 residues. Here the CDR3 DNA reads TGTGCCAGCAGTACAAACCAGGGGGCGCGAATCAGCAATCAGCCCCAGCATTTT. It yields the protein CASSTNQGARISNQPQHF.

This clonotype has ten or more counts. This chain connects TRBV10-3 to TRBJ2-1, with a tentative D call TRBD1 (6 bases). CDR3 length: 15 amino acids. In germline, CDR1 is ENHRY, CDR2 SYGVKD. V dropped 6 bases and J dropped 6 bases, with 18 bases sitting between them. The CDR3 DNA follows: TGTGCCATCAGCGAGGGGGACCGCGAGACCAATGAGCAGTTCTTC. This sequence encodes CAISEGDRETNEQFF.

This clonotype appeared many times. The chain uses TRBV20-1 and TRBJ2-3; a weak D match, TRBD2 (6 bases). Germline CDR1 DFQATT, CDR2 SNEGSKA (reference sequence). The CDR3 length is 16 residues. With 5 bases removed from V and 5 bases from J, the gap between germline ends came to 23 bases. CDR3 in amino acids: CSAHTLGGSSVDTQYF. For the CDR3, the DNA is TGCAGTGCTCACACCCTAGGAGGGAGCTCGGTAGATACGCAGTATTTT.

This clonotype has a count of ten or more. In DNA form, the CDR3 reads TGCAGTGCTAGAGATTTGGGAGAGTACGAGCAGTACTTC. It codes for CSARDLGEYEQYF. The chain carries TRBV20-1 and TRBJ2-7, with a weak D call TRBD2 (5 bases). V lost 0 bases to trimming and J lost 4 bases, with 10 bases between them. Germline V gives CDR1 DFQATT, CDR2 SNEGSKA (reference sequence). CDR3 length: 13 amino acids.

This clonotype was observed many times. The J gene is TRBJ2-2, the V gene TRBV5-5; TRBD1 might be the D (6 bases). The CDR3 has 15 residues. Trimming removed 2 bases from V and 2 bases from J, with 10 bases in between. Germline-derived CDR1 and CDR2 are SGHKS and YYEKEE (reference sequence). The chain's CDR3 is CASSFDRINTGELFF. The CDR3 DNA reads TGTGCCAGCAGCTTTGACAGGATAAACACCGGGGAGCTGTTTTTT.

This clonotype was counted many times. The chain employs TRBV12-3 or TRBV12-4 and TRBJ2-5, with 10 bases matching TRBD2. V lost 5 bases and J lost 2; bases outside the gene matches: 8. The CDR3 loop spans 16 amino acids. Here the CDR3 DNA reads TGTGCCAGCAGTCATCGACTAGCGGGCGGACAAGAGACCCAGTACTTC. Its translation is CASSHRLAGGQETQYF.

This clonotype has more than one count but fewer than ten. V and J are TRBV28 and TRBJ2-2; 7 bases align to TRBD1. Germline-derived CDR1 and CDR2 are MDHEN and SYDVKM. The trim removed 4 bases at V and 7 bases at J, leaving 3 bases unmatched. The CDR3 extends over 13 amino acids. CDR3 sequence: CASSSTGHGELFF. CDR3 nucleotide sequence: TGTGCCAGCAGTTCGACAGGGCACGGGGAGCTGTTTTTT.

There are many counts of this clonotype. The chain joins TRBV29-1 to TRBJ1-1; TRBD1 might be the D (5 bases). Per the germline V gene, CDR1 is SQVTM and CDR2 is ANQGSEA. V was shortened by 0 bases and J by 5 bases, with 13 bases between the two germline ends. This CDR3 comprises 14 residues. CDR3 nucleotides: TGCAGCGTTGAAGACGCCAGGGAAGGTACTGAAGCTTTCTTT. Amino acids: CSVEDAREGTEAFF.

Many counts were recorded for this clonotype. This chain uses TRBV2 with TRBJ2-2; D might be TRBD1 or TRBD2, each matching 5 bases. CDR1 SNHLY and CDR2 FYNNEI come from the germline V gene. V gave up 5 bases and J gave up 6 bases, with 19 bases separating them. This CDR3 is built from 16 residues. The CDR3 loop is CASSSSGGASSGELFF. The CDR3 DNA follows: TGTGCCAGCAGTTCCAGCGGTGGGGCTTCCTCCGGGGAGCTGTTTTTT. The complete variable domain, with remaining parts taken from reference TRBV2 and TRBJ2-2, reads EPEVTQTPSHQVTQMGQEVILRCVPISNHLYFYWYRQILGQKVEFLVSFYNNEISEKSEIFDDQFSVERPDGSNFTLKIRSTKLEDSAMYFCASSSSGGASSGELFFGEGSRLTVL.

This clonotype was counted once. The J gene is TRBJ2-2, the V gene TRBV12-3 or TRBV12-4; 8 positions match TRBD1. This CDR3 is 14 amino acids long. V was pared by 6 bases and J by 6 bases, with 6 bases of the junction left unmatched. CDR3 DNA: TGTGCCAGCAGCTCGGACAGGGTGGCCGGGGAGCTGTTTTTT. This gives the protein CASSSDRVAGELFF.

The chain combines TRBV27 with TRBJ1-1; 8 bases agree with TRBD1. Germline-derived CDR1 and CDR2 are MNHEY and SMNVEV (reference sequence). CDR3 length: 14 residues. Trimming took 6 bases from V and 2 from J; bases not matched to a gene: 5. The CDR3 sequence is CASRRTGRNTEAFF. CDR3 bases: TGTGCCAGCAGACGGACAGGGAGAAACACTGAAGCTTTCTTT.

This clonotype showed up just a few times. The V and J genes are TRBV18 and TRBJ2-1, with TRBD2 matching 14 bases. Germline loops: CDR1 KGHSH, CDR2 LQKENI. The CDR3 runs 15 residues. V gave up 3 bases and J gave up 8 bases; unmatched junction bases: 3. The CDR3 sequence is CASSPGLAGDHEQFF. In nucleotides, the CDR3 is TGTGCCAGCTCACCGGGACTAGCGGGAGACCATGAGCAGTTCTTC. The full variable domain, rest sourced from reference TRBV18 and TRBJ2-1, is NAGVMQNPRHLVRRRGQEARLRCSPMKGHSHVYWYRQLPEEGLKFMVYLQKENIIDESGMPKERFSAEFPKEGPSILRIQQVVRGDSAAYFCASSPGLAGDHEQFFGPGTRLTVL.

In the case of this clonotype: This may come from a read error, since a much larger clone is one base off. This chain connects TRBV10-3 to TRBJ1-5, with TRBD1 matching over 9 bases. The length of the CDR3 is 14 residues. The germline V gene has CDR1 ENHRY and CDR2 SYGVKD. The CDR3 sequence: CDTWTGANNQPQHF. Written as DNA, the CDR3 is TGTGACACGTGGACAGGGGCTAACAATCAGCCCCAGCATTTT.

This clonotype was detected a few times. V usage is TRBV11-2 and J usage is TRBJ2-3; 14 bases are shared with TRBD2. The germline gives CDR1 SGHAT, CDR2 FQNNGV. The CDR3 is 16 amino acids. After removal of 5 bases from V and 4 bases from J, the junction contained 5 bases not matched to a gene. The CDR3 nucleotides read TGTGCCAGCAGCCCGGGACTAGCGGGAGTTTCAGATACGCAGTATTTT. It encodes CASSPGLAGVSDTQYF.

The chain carries TRBV27 and TRBJ2-1; TRBD2 matches at 13 bases. This CDR3 has 14 amino acids. Germline V CDR1 and CDR2: MNHEY, SMNVEV (reference sequence). V trimming: 6 bases; J trimming: 6 bases; junction bases outside the gene matches: 2. CDR3 bases: TGTGCCAGCAGAGGGACTAGCGGGATCAATGAGCAGTTCTTC. Translating it yields CASRGTSGINEQFF.

The V call is TRBV11-2, the J call TRBJ1-2; D is uncertain. CDR1 SGHAT and CDR2 FQNNGV come from the germline V gene. Trimming cost V 2 bases and J 2 bases, with 6 bases left between them. The CDR3 runs 13 residues. The CDR3 sequence is CASSLKQNYGYTF. As DNA, the CDR3 is TGTGCCAGCAGCTTAAAACAGAACTATGGCTACACCTTC. The full variable domain, rest sourced from reference TRBV11-2 and TRBJ1-2, is EAGVAQSPRYKIIEKRQSVAFWCNPISGHATLYWYQQILGQGPKLLIQFQNNGVVDDSQLPKDRFSAERLKGVDSTLKIQPAKLEDSAVYLCASSLKQNYGYTFGSGTRLTVV.

This clonotype was seen more than once but under ten times. The V call is TRBV20-1, the J call TRBJ2-3, with D possibly being TRBD2 (6 bases). CDR3 length: 17 residues. The germline V and J ends were trimmed by 1 base and 0 bases, with 17 bases remaining between them. CDR1 and CDR2 (germline): DFQATT, SNEGSKA (reference sequence). DNA of the CDR3: TGCAGTGCTAGAGTCTACGGAGGGTATTCTAGCACAGATACGCAGTATTTT. It specifies CSARVYGGYSSTDTQYF.

The chain links TRBV7-9 to TRBJ2-1; tentatively, D is TRBD1 (7 bases). This CDR3 comprises 15 residues. In germline, CDR1 is SEHNR, CDR2 FQNEAQ (reference sequence). With 3 bases removed from V and 4 bases from J, the gap between germline ends came to 13 bases. The CDR3 protein is CASSFLEGAYNEQFF. CDR3 bases: TGTGCCAGCAGCTTTTTGGAGGGGGCTTACAATGAGCAGTTCTTC. The variable domain in full, with the rest retrieved from reference TRBV7-9 and TRBJ2-1, is DTGVSQNPRHKITKRGQNVTFRCDPISEHNRLYWYRQTLGQGPEFLTYFQNEAQLEKSRLLSDRFSAERPKGSFSTLEIQRTEQGDSAMYLCASSFLEGAYNEQFFGPGTRLTVL.

This clonotype was recorded a few times. DNA of the CDR3: TGTGCCAGCAGCCCCCAAGGGACTAGCGCCTACGAGCAGTACTTC. Its protein product is CASSPQGTSAYEQYF. The chain uses TRBV11-2 and TRBJ2-7; 10 bases are shared with TRBD2. V was pared by 5 bases and J by 2 bases, with 6 bases of the junction left unmatched. The germline V gene has CDR1 SGHAT and CDR2 FQNNGV. CDR3 length: 15 residues. Full variable domain (rest looked up from reference TRBV11-2 and TRBJ2-7): EAGVAQSPRYKIIEKRQSVAFWCNPISGHATLYWYQQILGQGPKLLIQFQNNGVVDDSQLPKDRFSAERLKGVDSTLKIQPAKLEDSAVYLCASSPQGTSAYEQYFGPGTRLTVT.

This clonotype was counted many times. This chain links TRBV12-3 or TRBV12-4 with TRBJ1-1; the D gene is possibly TRBD1 (5 bases). V was cut by 6 bases and J by 1 base, with 15 bases left in between. The CDR3 totals 15 residues. CDR3 DNA: TGTGCCAGCAGACCCACCGGGACGGAGAACACTGAAGCTTTCTTT. It is translated as CASRPTGTENTEAFF.